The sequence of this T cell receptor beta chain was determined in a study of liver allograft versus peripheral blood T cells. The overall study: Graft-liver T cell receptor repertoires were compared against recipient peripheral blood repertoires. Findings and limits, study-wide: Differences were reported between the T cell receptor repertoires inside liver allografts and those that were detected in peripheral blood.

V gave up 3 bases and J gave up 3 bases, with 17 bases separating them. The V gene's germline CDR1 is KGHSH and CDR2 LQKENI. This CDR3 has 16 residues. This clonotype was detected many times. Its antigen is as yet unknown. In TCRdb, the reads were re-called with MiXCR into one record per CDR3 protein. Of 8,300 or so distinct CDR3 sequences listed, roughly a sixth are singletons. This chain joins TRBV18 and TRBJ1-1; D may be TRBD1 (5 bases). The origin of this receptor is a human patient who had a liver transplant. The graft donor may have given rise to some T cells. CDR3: CASSPSTGARDTEAFF. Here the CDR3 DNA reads TGTGCCAGCTCACCCTCCACTGGGGCCAGGGACACTGAAGCTTTCTTT. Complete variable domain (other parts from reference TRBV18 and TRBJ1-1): NAGVMQNPRHLVRRRGQEARLRCSPMKGHSHVYWYRQLPEEGLKFMVYLQKENIIDESGMPKERFSAEFPKEGPSILRIQQVVRGDSAAYFCASSPSTGARDTEAFFGQGTRLTVV.